The clone carrying this T cell receptor (beta chain) was found once. Its specificity is unknown. The CDR3 covers 12 residues. CDR1 and CDR2 (germline): SNHLY, FYNNEI. Trimming pared 7 bases from V and 4 bases from J, leaving 8 bases between. These data come from a study of T cell responses to AZD1222 COVID-19 vaccine. This table comes from immunoSEQ multiplex PCR, and its TCRdb copy is limited to in-frame clones, with some not included. The sample has about 120,000 clones, approximately 90% seen once. Notes on the study in general: Spike-wide coverage was observed for vaccine-associated CD4 TCRs, with dominant responses at 160-218 and 743-854. The sample set comprised mostly white British donors with more females, and clonal diversity was possibly underestimated. Spike-specific TCR breadth and depth both grew after two AZD1222 doses.

Analysis merged second doses at about 4 or about 12 weeks. V and J are TRBV2 and TRBJ1-3; D is uncertain. The input for sequencing was peripheral blood, taken 28 days after the second AZD1222 dose. The sequence was obtained from an adult who received the AZD1222 COVID-19 vaccine. CDR3 in DNA: TGTGCCAGCATAAGCGGGGGAAACACCATATATTTT. As protein: CASISGGNTIYF.